The entry that follows covers one T cell receptor beta chain sequence. Its specificity is not known. The CDR3 runs 15 residues. Trimming cost V 4 bases and J 1 base, with 11 bases left between them. The germline V gene has CDR1 SGHVS and CDR2 FQNEAQ. The data are from a study of OX40 agonist ivuxolimab in advanced cancers. The overall study: It was ivuxolimab, an agonistic anti-OX40 (CD134) antibody, that patients were treated with. Every patient in dose escalation had hepatocellular carcinoma, melanoma, renal cell or head and neck cancer.

Repertoires were generated with immunoSEQ multiplex PCR, while TCRdb's copy carries only in-frame clones and drops some. The table shows about 40,000 clones, with approximately 78% occurring only once. Study outcomes and limitations: The mean number of expanded clones was higher in CD8+ T cells than in CD4+.

The chain recombines TRBV7-8 with TRBJ1-5, with D tentatively TRBD1 (6 bases). This clonotype was sampled from an adult with an advanced solid tumor such as melanoma, head and neck, liver or kidney cancer. Here the sequenced sample was CD4+ or CD8+ T cells sorted from blood, taken in a trial of the OX40 agonist ivuxolimab. CDR3 protein: CASSYLDRSNQPQHF. CDR3 nucleotides: TGTGCCAGCAGCTATCTTGACAGGAGCAATCAGCCCCAGCATTTT.